The 21 T cell receptor beta chains below were found in one sample sequenced in a study of brain T cells in children with intractable seizures. Repertoires were generated with immunoSEQ multiplex PCR, while TCRdb's copy carries only in-frame clones and drops some. The data show approximately 41,000 clones, roughly 90% seen once. The sequenced sample was peripheral blood, obtained at surgery. The receptors were sampled from a girl aged 2 to 9 with tuberous sclerosis and intractable seizures.

This chain joins TRBV11-3 and TRBJ2-1; 12 positions agree with TRBD2. The CDR3 has 19 amino acids. The ends lost 0 bases at V and 7 bases at J; junction bases unmatched: 13. Germline values: CDR1 SGHNT, CDR2 YENEEA. Here the CDR3 DNA reads TGTGCCAGCAGCTTAGATCTCAGTATCGGGACTAGCGGGCGGAATGAGCAGTTCTTC. It specifies CASSLDLSIGTSGRNEQFF.

This clone was observed a handful of times. The CDR3 region is CASSLGGYEMDWPYEQYV. Here the CDR3 DNA reads TGTGCCAGCAGCTTAGGGGGTTATGAAATGGACTGGCCCTACGAGCAGTACGTC. This chain joins TRBV7-4 and TRBJ2-7; the D gene is possibly TRBD2 (5 bases). Looked up from germline, CDR1 is SGHVT and CDR2 is SQSDAQ. Trimming pared 1 base from V and 2 bases from J, leaving 21 bases between. There are 18 residues in the CDR3.

The chain uses TRBV7-9 and TRBJ2-7; tentatively, D is TRBD1 (5 bases). The CDR3 spans 16 residues. CDR1 SEHNR and CDR2 FQNEAQ come from the germline V gene (reference sequence). With 0 bases removed from V and 2 bases from J, the gap between germline ends came to 14 bases. The CDR3 DNA sequence: TGTGCCAGCAGCTTAGCGGTCGGCGGACACACCTACGAGCAGTACGTC. Protein product: CASSLAVGGHTYEQYV.

The chain carries TRBV4-1 and TRBJ1-2; 7 nucleotides match TRBD1. Germline V gene lookup returns CDR1 MGHRA and CDR2 YSYEKL. The CDR3 runs to 17 residues. V was clipped by 4 bases and J by 5 bases; unmatched bases: 16. CDR3 amino acids: CASSPTSVQGLLYGYTF. The CDR3 coding sequence is TGCGCCAGCAGCCCTACGTCGGTACAGGGGCTTCTATATGGCTACACCTTC.

The rearrangement joins TRBV7-9 to TRBJ1-2; a possible D gene is TRBD1 (5 bases). The CDR3 totals 15 residues. Germline V gives CDR1 SEHNR, CDR2 FQNEAQ (reference sequence). V was clipped by 5 bases and J by 3 bases, with 16 bases between them. CDR3 sequence: CASSPGHSQYYGYTF. The CDR3 nucleotides read TGTGCCAGCAGCCCCGGACACTCTCAATACTATGGCTACACCTTC. Drawing the rest from reference TRBV7-9 and TRBJ1-2, the complete variable domain is DTGVSQNPRHKITKRGQNVTFRCDPISEHNRLYWYRQTLGQGPEFLTYFQNEAQLEKSRLLSDRFSAERPKGSFSTLEIQRTEQGDSAMYLCASSPGHSQYYGYTFGSGTRLTVV.

This clone occurred once. The chain is built from TRBV5-1 and TRBJ2-5; D gene uncertain. CDR3 length: 12 residues. Trimming left V 3 bases short and J 2 bases short, with 5 bases between. In germline, CDR1 is SGHRS, CDR2 YFSETQ. The CDR3 here is CASSSGQETQYF. CDR3 coding DNA: TGCGCCAGCAGCTCCGGTCAAGAGACCCAGTACTTC.

V usage is TRBV24-1 and J usage is TRBJ1-1; a possible D gene is TRBD1 (6 bases). CDR3 length: 15 residues. V was cut by 9 bases and J by 4 bases, with 20 bases left in between. CDR1 is KGHDR, CDR2 SFDVKD, per germline. The CDR3 DNA follows: TGTGCCACCGAATCTGGGGGGCAGGTTGCCACTGAAGCTTTCTTT. It is translated as CATESGGQVATEAFF.

The rearrangement joins TRBV27 to TRBJ2-7; 15 nucleotides agree with TRBD2. V dropped 1 base and J dropped 2; count of bases not matched to a gene: 6. Per the germline V gene, CDR1 is MNHEY and CDR2 is SMNVEV (reference sequence). The CDR3 totals 18 residues. The CDR3 loop is CASSLYGTSGGMTYEQYF. The CDR3 region has the DNA TGTGCCAGCAGTTTATATGGGACTAGCGGGGGGATGACCTACGAGCAGTACTTC.

This clone was recorded a few times. V is TRBV30 and J is TRBJ2-2; TRBD1 agrees at 10 bases. J lost 3 bases, V lost 4 bases, and 2 bases had no gene match. The germline V gene encodes CDR1 GTSNPN and CDR2 SVGIG (reference sequence). This CDR3 has 14 residues. The CDR3 spells CAWTTGGDTGELFF. The CDR3 nucleotides are TGTGCCTGGACGACAGGGGGCGACACCGGGGAGCTGTTTTTT.

This clone was counted once. This chain uses TRBV23-1 with TRBJ1-1; TRBD1 agrees at 9 bases. TRBV23-1 is an ORF; its function is uncertain. Losses at the gene ends were 8 bases for V and 3 bases for J; bases not matched to a gene: 10. CDR3 length: 15 residues. The DNA of the CDR3 is TGCGCCAGCCGGGGGACAGGGATGAAGGACACTGAAGCTTTCTTT. It yields the protein CASRGTGMKDTEAFF.

This clone was found once. The V call is TRBV6-2 or TRBV6-3, the J call TRBJ1-2, with 9 bases lining up with TRBD1. V gave up 5 bases and J gave up 7 bases; unmatched junction bases: 8. Germline lookup yields CDR1 MNHEY and CDR2 SVGEGT. The CDR3 is 14 residues long. The CDR3 nucleotides are TGTGCCAGCAGTGACCTAGGACAGGGGCTTGGCTACACCTTC. Its translation is CASSDLGQGLGYTF.

The chain couples TRBV19 to TRBJ2-3, with D perhaps TRBD1 (6 bases). Germline CDR1 and CDR2: LNHDA and SQIVND (reference sequence). With 8 bases removed from V and 3 bases from J, the gap between germline ends came to 24 bases. CDR3 size: 17 residues. DNA for the CDR3: TGTGCCAGTTCCTCCGGGACACTTGTCGAGGGGACAGATACGCAGTATTTT. Protein product: CASSSGTLVEGTDTQYF.

This chain connects TRBV5-1 to TRBJ2-6; maybe TRBD1 (5 bases). Per germline, CDR1 SGHRS and CDR2 YFSETQ. This CDR3 contains 18 residues. Trimming cost V 4 bases and J 0 bases, with 17 bases left between them. The CDR3 nucleotides read TGCGCCAGCAGCGTGAGAACAGGTAAAGCCTCTGGGGCCAACGTCCTGACTTTC. Translated: CASSVRTGKASGANVLTF. Full variable domain (missing parts from reference TRBV5-1 and TRBJ2-6): KAGVTQTPRYLIKTRGQQVTLSCSPISGHRSVSWYQQTPGQGLQFLFEYFSETQRNKGNFPGRFSGRQFSNSRSEMNVSTLELGDSALYLCASSVRTGKASGANVLTFGAGSRLTVL.

V is TRBV29-1 and J is TRBJ2-4; TRBD1 aligns across 7 bases. V was clipped by 6 bases and J by 4 bases; unmatched bases: 6. This CDR3 has 13 residues. In germline, CDR1 is SQVTM, CDR2 ANQGSEA. The CDR3 DNA sequence: TGCAGCGTACAAGGACAGGTGAAAAACATTCAGTACTTC. It specifies CSVQGQVKNIQYF. Full variable domain (rest looked up from reference TRBV29-1 and TRBJ2-4): SAVISQKPSRDICQRGTSLTIQCQVDSQVTMMFWYRQQPGQSLTLIATANQGSEATYESGFVIDKFPISRPNLTFSTLTVSNMSPEDSSIYLCSVQGQVKNIQYFGAGTRLSVL.

The rearrangement joins TRBV29-1 to TRBJ1-1; tentatively, D is TRBD1 (6 bases). The CDR3 consists of 13 residues. V lost 6 bases, J lost 4 bases, and 15 bases lay in between. CDR1 and CDR2 (germline): SQVTM, ANQGSEA. The CDR3 bases are TGCAGCGTAAAGGGGGGGGCGCGCACTGAAGCTTTCTTT. Its translation is CSVKGGARTEAFF.

The chain employs TRBV7-9 and TRBJ1-3; no clear D. Germline values: CDR1 SEHNR, CDR2 FQNEAQ (reference sequence). The CDR3 totals 17 residues. Trimming shortened V by 0 bases and J by 0 bases, and 12 bases separated the two germline ends. CDR3 sequence: CASSLALIRNSGNTIYF. The CDR3 DNA reads TGTGCCAGCAGCTTAGCGCTAATCCGTAACTCTGGAAACACCATATATTTT.

The rearrangement uses TRBV7-6 and TRBJ2-3, with 12 bases identical to TRBD2. The CDR3 loop spans 17 amino acids. V trimming: 5 bases; J trimming: 2 bases; junction bases outside the gene matches: 8. Germline loops: CDR1 SGHVS, CDR2 FNYEAQ. The CDR3 sequence: CASSRRTSGAFTDTQYF. The CDR3 nucleotides read TGTGCCAGCAGCCGTCGGACTAGCGGGGCGTTCACAGATACGCAGTATTTT.

V usage is TRBV6-5 and J usage is TRBJ2-3; D call uncertain. Trimming took 7 bases from V and 0 from J, leaving 5 bases between them. CDR1 MNHEY and CDR2 SVGAGI come from the germline V gene. The CDR3 totals 12 residues. CDR3 sequence (DNA): TGTGCCAGCAAGTTTAGCACAGATACGCAGTATTTT. It translates to CASKFSTDTQYF.

V and J are TRBV7-2 and TRBJ2-5; D gene unclear. Germline V gene lookup returns CDR1 SGHTA and CDR2 FQGNSA. V was cut by 1 base and J by 2 bases, with 11 bases left in between. CDR3 size: 15 residues. The CDR3 DNA reads TGTGCCAGCAGCTTAGAGTTCAGCACTCAAGAGACCCAGTACTTC. It yields the protein CASSLEFSTQETQYF.

The rearrangement joins TRBV30 to TRBJ2-1; D may be TRBD1 (6 bases). The CDR3 is 17 amino acids. Deletions cut 4 bases from V and 0 bases from J, with 19 bases between. Germline assignment: CDR1 GTSNPN and CDR2 SVGIG (reference sequence). CDR3 loop: CAWTLPPGHSSYNEQFF. DNA for the CDR3: TGTGCCTGGACCCTACCTCCGGGACACAGCTCCTACAATGAGCAGTTCTTC.

V and J are TRBV27 and TRBJ2-4; TRBD1 agrees at 8 bases. Per germline, CDR1 MNHEY and CDR2 SMNVEV (reference sequence). J was trimmed by 8 bases and V by 5 bases; bases with no gene match: 8. The CDR3 runs to 14 residues. As DNA, the CDR3 is TGTGCCAGCAGTCCCAGCAGGGGGCTTCACATTCAGTACTTC. Protein product: CASSPSRGLHIQYF.